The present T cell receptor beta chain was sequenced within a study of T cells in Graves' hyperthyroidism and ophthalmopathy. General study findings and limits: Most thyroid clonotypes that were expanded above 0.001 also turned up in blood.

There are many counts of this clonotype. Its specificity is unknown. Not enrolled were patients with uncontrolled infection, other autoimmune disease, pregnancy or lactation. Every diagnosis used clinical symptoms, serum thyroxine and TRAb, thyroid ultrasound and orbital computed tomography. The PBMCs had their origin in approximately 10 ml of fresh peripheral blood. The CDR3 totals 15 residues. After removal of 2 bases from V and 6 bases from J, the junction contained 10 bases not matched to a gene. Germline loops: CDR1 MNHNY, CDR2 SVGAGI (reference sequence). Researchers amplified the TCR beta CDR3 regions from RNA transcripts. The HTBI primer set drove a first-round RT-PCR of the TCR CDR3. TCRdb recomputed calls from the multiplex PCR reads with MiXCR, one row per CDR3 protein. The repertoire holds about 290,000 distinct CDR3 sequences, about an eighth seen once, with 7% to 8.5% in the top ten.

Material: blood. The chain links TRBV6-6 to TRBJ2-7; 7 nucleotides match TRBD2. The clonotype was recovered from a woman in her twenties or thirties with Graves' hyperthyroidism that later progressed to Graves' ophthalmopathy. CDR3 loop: CASSYTSGKGGEQYF. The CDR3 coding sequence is TGTGCCAGCAGTTACACGAGCGGGAAGGGAGGCGAGCAGTACTTC.